This T cell receptor beta chain was recovered during a study of T-cell memory formation after mild COVID-19. About the study: Largely, the TCR clusters proved donor specific.

This CDR3 has 16 residues. V was clipped by 3 bases and J by 2 bases, with 14 bases between them. Points from the study as a whole: Cross-reactive memory apparently joined, as some responding clones appeared in pre-infection memory. Clones that got smaller from day 15 to 85 had even CD4/CD8, while clones growing later tipped toward CD4+.

With constant-segment primers, 5'RACE yielded cDNA libraries of TCR alpha and TCR beta that carried sample barcodes and UMIs. TCRdb fed the 5' RACE reads into MiXCR, producing one record per CDR3 protein. Here the sample spans around 250,000 distinct CDR3 sequences, around 15% being singletons. This clonotype has ten or more counts. Antigen unknown. The sequenced sample consisted of PBMCs or a T cell subset sorted from them (not recorded which). The J gene is TRBJ1-5, the V gene TRBV23-1; D unclear. TRBV23-1 counts as an open reading frame of uncertain function. The sequence came from a man aged 18 to 35 who had mild COVID-19 (a few samples of this study predate the infection). Cell type and time point are not known. The CDR3 is CASSHLDRRGNQPQHF. DNA for the CDR3: TGCGCCAGCAGTCACCTGGACCGGAGGGGCAATCAGCCCCAGCATTTT.